The source of this T cell receptor (beta chain) is a study of T cells in Graves' hyperthyroidism and ophthalmopathy. For Graves' hyperthyroidism to be stable, ophthalmopathy could not progress within 18 months. Lactation, pregnancy, other autoimmune disease or uncontrolled infection excluded patients. Clinical symptoms, serum thyroxine and TRAb, thyroid ultrasound and orbital computed tomography together formed the diagnostic basis. The CDR3 is 15 amino acids. Germline V gives CDR1 SNHLY, CDR2 FYNNEI. Trimming cost V 7 bases and J 2 bases; bases outside gene matches: 5. RNA transcripts provided the source from which TCR beta CDR3 regions were amplified. During a first-round RT-PCR of the TCR CDR3, the HTBI primer set was used. MiXCR, run by TCRdb on the multiplex PCR reads, gives a single entry per CDR3 protein. The sample holds hundreds of thousands of distinct CDR3 sequences, about a sixth seen once.

A single count supports this clonotype. This TCR was recovered from a man in his forties or fifties with Graves' hyperthyroidism. V is TRBV2 and J is TRBJ1-3; TRBD1 agrees at 10 bases. The sample consisted of blood. CDR3 DNA sequence: TGTGCCAGCAAGCGGACAGGGGGTCCTGGAAACACCATATATTTT. Its protein product is CASKRTGGPGNTIYF.